This T cell receptor (beta chain) was profiled in a study of blood T cell repertoires in COVID-19. At the level of the study: The origin of the acute and convalescent COVID-19 samples was the United States, Italy and Spain. Nucleic acid was either cDNA or gDNA, and it came from T cells, B-cell-depleted T cells, or PBMCs.

In the source study's methods: Estimation of nucleated cell counts relied on the amplification of reference gene primers. Clones were read by immunoSEQ multiplex PCR, and TCRdb kept only the in-frame ones, dropping some. V and J calls and clone size follow that table, whereas D and trimming were derived from the DNA. The data show roughly 43,000 clones, about 87% seen once. To note about this clone: Other DNA sequences in this sample translate to the same CDR3.

Germline lookup yields CDR1 MNHEY and CDR2 SMNVEV (reference sequence). This CDR3 comprises 14 residues. The V end was cut by 2 bases, the J end by 4 bases, with 9 bases between. The receptor comes from a human donor in a cohort sampled during active COVID-19. This chain links TRBV27 with TRBJ1-5; perhaps TRBD1 as D (6 bases). Sequencing input: peripheral blood. In DNA, the CDR3 is TGTGCCAGCAGTTTACGGCAGGGGAATCAGCCCCAGCATTTT. Amino acids: CASSLRQGNQPQHF.